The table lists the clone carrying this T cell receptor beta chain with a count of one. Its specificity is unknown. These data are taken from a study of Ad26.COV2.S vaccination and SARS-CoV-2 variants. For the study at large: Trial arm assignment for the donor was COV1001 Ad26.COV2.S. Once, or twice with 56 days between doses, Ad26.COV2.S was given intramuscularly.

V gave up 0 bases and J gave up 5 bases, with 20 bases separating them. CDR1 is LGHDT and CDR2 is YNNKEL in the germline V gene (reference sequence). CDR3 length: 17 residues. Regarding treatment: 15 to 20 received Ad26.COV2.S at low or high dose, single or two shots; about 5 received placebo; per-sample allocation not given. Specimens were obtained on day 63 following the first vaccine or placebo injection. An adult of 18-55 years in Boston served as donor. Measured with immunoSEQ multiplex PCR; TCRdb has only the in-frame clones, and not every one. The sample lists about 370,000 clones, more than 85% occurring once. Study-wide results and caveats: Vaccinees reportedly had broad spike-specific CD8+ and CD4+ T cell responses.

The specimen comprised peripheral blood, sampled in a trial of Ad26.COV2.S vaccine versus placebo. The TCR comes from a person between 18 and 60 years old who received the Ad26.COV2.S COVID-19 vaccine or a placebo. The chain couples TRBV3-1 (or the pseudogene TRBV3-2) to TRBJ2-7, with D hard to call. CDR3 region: CASSQDRSYQGWNEQYF. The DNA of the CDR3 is TGTGCCAGCAGCCAAGATCGATCTTACCAAGGGTGGAACGAGCAGTACTTC.